Following are 12 T cell receptor beta chains from one sample sequenced in a study of cytomegalovirus exposure and HLA in healthy donors. Sequenced by immunoSEQ multiplex PCR; TCRdb stores in-frame clones only, minus some. The sample carries approximately 160,000 clones, approximately 89% recorded once. Sample: PBMCs. These TCRs come from a woman aged 18-30 years in good health and CMV-seropositive.

V is TRBV28 and J is TRBJ2-5; possibly TRBD1 for D (6 bases). V shed 5 bases and J shed 4 bases, with 23 bases lying between them. Germline-derived CDR1 and CDR2 are MDHEN and SYDVKM. The CDR3 contains 17 residues. CDR3 coding DNA: TGTGCCAGCAGTCTTCTGATTTGGGCAGGGGTTGGAGAGACCCAGTACTTC. Its translation is CASSLLIWAGVGETQYF.

This CDR3 reads CASSHRTDANEKLFF. The CDR3 DNA sequence: TGCGCCAGCAGCCATAGGACAGACGCGAATGAAAAACTGTTTTTT. This chain links TRBV4-1 with TRBJ1-4; D is perhaps TRBD1 (6 bases). Germline V lookup: CDR1 MGHRA, CDR2 YSYEKL. The V end lost 3 bases, the J end lost 5 bases, and 13 bases lay between the germline ends. The CDR3 covers 15 residues.

This clone has a handful of counts. The chain is built from TRBV6-1 and TRBJ2-7, with D possibly being TRBD1 (6 bases). There are 15 residues in the CDR3. V gave up 1 base and J gave up 0 bases, with 10 bases separating them. Looked up from germline, CDR1 is MNHNS and CDR2 is SASEGT. CDR3 in amino acids: CASSEDRASSYEQYF. CDR3 DNA sequence: TGTGCCAGCAGTGAAGACAGGGCTAGCTCCTACGAGCAGTACTTC.

The chain couples TRBV9 to TRBJ1-5; D uncertain. Trimming stripped 0 bases from V and 9 bases from J, with 13 bases between. The CDR3 spans 14 residues. Germline V lookup: CDR1 SGDLS, CDR2 YYNGEE. The CDR3 here is CASSVDESSGPQHF. In DNA form, the CDR3 reads TGTGCCAGCAGCGTAGACGAGAGCAGCGGGCCCCAGCATTTT.

This clone occurred a few times. V and J are TRBV10-1 and TRBJ2-7; TRBD1 is a possible D gene (7 bases). Germline V gene sequence: CDR1 WNHNN, CDR2 SYGVQD (reference sequence). CDR3 length: 14 residues. Trimming removed 6 bases at V and 7 bases at J, with 19 bases between. The CDR3, as DNA: TGCGCCAGCAGCCCCAGGGGGAGGCCGAAGGAGCAGTACTTC. It is translated as CASSPRGRPKEQYF.

The rearrangement links TRBV12-5 to TRBJ2-1, with TRBD2 matching 14 bases. CDR3 length: 21 residues. Germline V CDR1 and CDR2: LGHNT, FRNRAP. J gave up 9 bases and V 5 bases, and 24 bases lay outside the gene matches. The chain's CDR3 is CASGLRLEYAGGTSGSGEQFF. CDR3 nucleotides: TGTGCTAGTGGTCTACGTCTTGAATATGCCGGTGGGACTAGCGGGAGCGGTGAGCAGTTCTTC.

The CDR3 DNA reads as TGTGCCAGCAGCTTAGCGGCAGATACGCAGTATTTT. As protein: CASSLAADTQYF. The rearrangement links TRBV11-3 to TRBJ2-3; D unclear. From germline, CDR1 is SGHNT and CDR2 YENEEA. Trimming cost V 1 base and J 4 bases, with 3 bases left between them. The CDR3 loop spans 12 amino acids.

The rearrangement links TRBV5-6 to TRBJ2-5; D remains ambiguous. V lost 0 bases to trimming and J lost 2 bases, with 5 bases between them. The CDR3 has 13 residues. Germline lookup yields CDR1 SGHDT and CDR2 YYEEEE. The CDR3 bases are TGTGCCAGCAGCTTGGTTCTTCAAGAGACCCAGTACTTC. Amino acid sequence: CASSLVLQETQYF.

The chain joins TRBV6-5 to TRBJ2-2, with D uncertain. The CDR3 consists of 11 residues. Germline values: CDR1 MNHEY, CDR2 SVGAGI. The V end lost 7 bases, the J end lost 2 bases, and 2 bases lay between the germline ends. The DNA for the CDR3 is TGTGCCAGCACTAACACCGGGGAGCTGTTTTTT. It encodes CASTNTGELFF.

The chain uses TRBV6-1 and TRBJ1-1; D is ambiguous. There are 11 residues in the CDR3. Germline CDR1 reads MNHNS; CDR2 reads SASEGT. The CDR3 sequence is CASRQNTEAFF. Here the CDR3 DNA reads TGTGCAAGCCGACAGAACACTGAAGCTTTCTTT.

The CDR3 DNA sequence: TGTGCCAGCATGAATCAGGGAGGAACTGAAGCTTTCTTT. Translation: CASMNQGGTEAFF. The chain links TRBV2 to TRBJ1-1, with D perhaps matching TRBD1 (5 bases). CDR1 is SNHLY, CDR2 FYNNEI, per germline. The CDR3 totals 13 residues. Trimming took off 7 bases at V and 5 bases at J, with 14 bases between the two ends.

This rearrangement joins TRBV5-1 to TRBJ2-5; maybe TRBD1 (5 bases). The CDR3 loop spans 13 amino acids. Trimming pared 2 bases from V and 5 bases from J, leaving 10 bases between. The germline CDR1 and CDR2 sequences are SGHRS and YFSETQ. The CDR3 protein is CASSFQGGETQYF. The CDR3 DNA sequence: TGCGCCAGCAGCTTCCAGGGTGGTGAGACCCAGTACTTC.